This T cell receptor beta chain was sequenced during a study of PD-L1 blockade in urothelial cancer. About the study: Most of the 29 patients were males with bladder-origin urothelial cancer. The number of prior chemotherapy regimens per patient was 0 to 3.

The assay was immunoSEQ multiplex PCR, and TCRdb's table has in-frame clones only and misses some. The sample lists 55,000 to 70,000 clones, roughly 82% seen once, with almost 4.5% in the top ten. The sample was PBMCs, taken around atezolizumab (anti-PD-L1) treatment. This clonotype was obtained from a man aged 65-85 years with urothelial cancer.

CDR3 loop: CASSLRGGYNEQFF. The CDR3 coding sequence is TGCGCCAGCAGCTTGAGGGGAGGTTACAATGAGCAGTTCTTC. The chain joins TRBV5-1 to TRBJ2-1; a weak D match, TRBD2 (6 bases). The CDR3 has 14 residues. Trimming pared 1 base from V and 4 bases from J, leaving 9 bases between. Germline CDR1 and CDR2: SGHRS and YFSETQ.